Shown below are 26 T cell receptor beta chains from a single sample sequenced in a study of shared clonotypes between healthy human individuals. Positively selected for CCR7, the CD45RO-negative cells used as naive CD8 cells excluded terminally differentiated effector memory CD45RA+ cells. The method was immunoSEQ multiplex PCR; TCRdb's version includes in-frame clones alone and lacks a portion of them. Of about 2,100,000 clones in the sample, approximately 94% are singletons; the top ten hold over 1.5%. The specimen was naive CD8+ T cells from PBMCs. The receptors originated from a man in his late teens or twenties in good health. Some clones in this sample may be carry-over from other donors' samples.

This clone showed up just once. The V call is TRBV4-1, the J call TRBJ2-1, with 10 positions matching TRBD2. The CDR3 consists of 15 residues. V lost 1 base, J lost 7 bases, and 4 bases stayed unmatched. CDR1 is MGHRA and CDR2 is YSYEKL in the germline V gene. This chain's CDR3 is CASSQGAGGWNEQFF. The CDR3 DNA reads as TGCGCCAGCAGCCAAGGAGCGGGAGGGTGGAATGAGCAGTTCTTC.

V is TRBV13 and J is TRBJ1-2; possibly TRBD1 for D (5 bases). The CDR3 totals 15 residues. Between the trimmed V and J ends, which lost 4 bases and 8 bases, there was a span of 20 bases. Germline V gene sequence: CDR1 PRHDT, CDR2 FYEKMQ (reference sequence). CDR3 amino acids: CASSYRQGFGQGYTF. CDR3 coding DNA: TGTGCCAGCAGCTACAGGCAGGGTTTCGGCCAGGGCTACACCTTC.

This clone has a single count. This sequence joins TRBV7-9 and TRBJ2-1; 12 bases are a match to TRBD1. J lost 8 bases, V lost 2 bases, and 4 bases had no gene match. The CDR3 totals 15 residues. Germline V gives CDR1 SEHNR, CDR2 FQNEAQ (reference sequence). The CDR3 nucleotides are TGTGCCAGCAGCTTACGGGACAGGGGGCTCTATGAGCAGTTCTTC. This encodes CASSLRDRGLYEQFF.

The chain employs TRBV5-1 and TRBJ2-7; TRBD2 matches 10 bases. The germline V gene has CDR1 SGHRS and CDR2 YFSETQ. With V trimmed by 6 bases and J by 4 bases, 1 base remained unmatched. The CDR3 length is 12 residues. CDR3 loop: CASTSGSYEQYF. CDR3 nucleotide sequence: TGCGCCAGCACTAGCGGGAGTTACGAGCAGTACTTC.

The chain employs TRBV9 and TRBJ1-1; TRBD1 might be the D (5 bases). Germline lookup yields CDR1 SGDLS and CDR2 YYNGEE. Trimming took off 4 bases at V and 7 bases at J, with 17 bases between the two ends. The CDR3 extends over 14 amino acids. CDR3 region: CASSTQGVGGEAFF. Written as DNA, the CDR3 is TGTGCCAGCAGCACCCAAGGGGTCGGAGGTGAAGCTTTCTTT. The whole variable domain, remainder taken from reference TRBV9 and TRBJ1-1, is DSGVTQTPKHLITATGQRVTLRCSPRSGDLSVYWYQQSLDQGLQFLIQYYNGEERAKGNILERFSAQQFPDLHSELNLSSLELGDSALYFCASSTQGVGGEAFFGQGTRLTVV.

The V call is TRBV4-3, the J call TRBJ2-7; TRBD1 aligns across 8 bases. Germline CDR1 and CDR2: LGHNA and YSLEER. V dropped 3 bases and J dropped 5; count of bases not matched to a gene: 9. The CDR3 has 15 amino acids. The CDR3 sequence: CASSQDRVRVDEQYF. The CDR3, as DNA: TGCGCCAGCAGCCAGGACAGGGTGCGCGTTGACGAGCAGTACTTC.

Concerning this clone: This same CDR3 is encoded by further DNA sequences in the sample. The DNA for the CDR3 is TGTGCCAGCAGCCTGGGCGACAATGAGCAGTTCTTC. The encoded protein is CASSLGDNEQFF. The V and J genes are TRBV5-6 and TRBJ2-1; the D is unclear. The germline V gene encodes CDR1 SGHDT and CDR2 YYEEEE. CDR3 size: 12 residues. The V end lost 4 bases, the J end lost 5 bases, and 7 bases lay between the germline ends.

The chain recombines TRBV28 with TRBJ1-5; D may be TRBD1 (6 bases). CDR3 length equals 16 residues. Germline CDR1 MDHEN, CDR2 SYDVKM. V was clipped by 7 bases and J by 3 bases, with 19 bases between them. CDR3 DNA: TGTGCCAGCACAGTTTACATCGCAGGGGTCAATCAGCCCCAGCATTTT. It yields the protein CASTVYIAGVNQPQHF.

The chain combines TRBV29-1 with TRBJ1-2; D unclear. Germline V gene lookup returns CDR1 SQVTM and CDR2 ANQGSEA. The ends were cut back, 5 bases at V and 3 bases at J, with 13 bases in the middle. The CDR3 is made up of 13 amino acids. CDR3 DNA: TGCAGCGTTCCGGCGGCAGCTTACTATGGCTACACCTTC. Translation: CSVPAAAYYGYTF.

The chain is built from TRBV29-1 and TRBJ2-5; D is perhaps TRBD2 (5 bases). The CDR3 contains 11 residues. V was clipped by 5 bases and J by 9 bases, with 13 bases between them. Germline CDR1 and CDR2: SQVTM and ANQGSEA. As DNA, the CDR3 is TGCAGCGTTAGGGAAGGGAGACCCCAGTACTTC. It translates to CSVREGRPQYF.

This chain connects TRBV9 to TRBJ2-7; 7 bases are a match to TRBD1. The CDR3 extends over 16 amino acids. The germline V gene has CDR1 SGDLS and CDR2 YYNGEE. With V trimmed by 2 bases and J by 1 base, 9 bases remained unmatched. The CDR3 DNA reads TGTGCCAGCAGCGTTTCCTGGGGGACAGCATCCTACGAGCAGTACTTC. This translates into CASSVSWGTASYEQYF.

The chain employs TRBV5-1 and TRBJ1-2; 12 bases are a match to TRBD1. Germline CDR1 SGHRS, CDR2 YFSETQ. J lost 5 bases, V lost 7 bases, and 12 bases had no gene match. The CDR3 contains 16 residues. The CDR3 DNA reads TGCGCCAGCTCGGACCGGGACAGGGGGCTTGGATATGGCTACACCTTC. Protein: CASSDRDRGLGYGYTF. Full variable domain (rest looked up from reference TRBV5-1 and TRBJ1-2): KAGVTQTPRYLIKTRGQQVTLSCSPISGHRSVSWYQQTPGQGLQFLFEYFSETQRNKGNFPGRFSGRQFSNSRSEMNVSTLELGDSALYLCASSDRDRGLGYGYTFGSGTRLTVV.

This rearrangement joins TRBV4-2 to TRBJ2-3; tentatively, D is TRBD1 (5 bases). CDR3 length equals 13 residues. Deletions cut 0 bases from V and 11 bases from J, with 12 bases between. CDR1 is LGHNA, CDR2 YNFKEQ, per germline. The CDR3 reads CASSQEETRGQYF. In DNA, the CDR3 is TGTGCCAGCAGCCAAGAGGAGACAAGGGGGCAGTATTTT.

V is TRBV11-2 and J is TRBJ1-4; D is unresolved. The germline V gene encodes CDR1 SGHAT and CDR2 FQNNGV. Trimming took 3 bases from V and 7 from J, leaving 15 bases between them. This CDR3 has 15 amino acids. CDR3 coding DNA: TGTGCCAGCAGCTTGGGCGAAGGGTCTGGTGAAAAACTGTTTTTT. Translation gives CASSLGEGSGEKLFF.

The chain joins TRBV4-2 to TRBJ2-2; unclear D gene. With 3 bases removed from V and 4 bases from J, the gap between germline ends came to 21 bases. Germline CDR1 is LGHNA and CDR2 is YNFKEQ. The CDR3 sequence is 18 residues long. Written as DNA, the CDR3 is TGTGCCAGCAGCCATCCCGGGCCCAACATGCCCACCACCGGGGAGCTGTTTTTT. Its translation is CASSHPGPNMPTTGELFF.

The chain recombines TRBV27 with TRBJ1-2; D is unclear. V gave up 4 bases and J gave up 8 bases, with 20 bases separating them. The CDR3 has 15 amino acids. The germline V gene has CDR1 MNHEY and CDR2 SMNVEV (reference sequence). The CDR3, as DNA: TGTGCCAGCAGTTCCCTTTTGCAGGTTAGGCGAGGCTACACCTTC. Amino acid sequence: CASSSLLQVRRGYTF.

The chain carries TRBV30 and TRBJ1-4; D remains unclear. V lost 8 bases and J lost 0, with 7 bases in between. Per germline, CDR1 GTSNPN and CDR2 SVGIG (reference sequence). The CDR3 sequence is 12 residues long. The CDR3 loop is CALQATNEKLFF. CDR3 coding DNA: TGTGCCCTTCAAGCAACTAATGAAAAACTGTTTTTT.

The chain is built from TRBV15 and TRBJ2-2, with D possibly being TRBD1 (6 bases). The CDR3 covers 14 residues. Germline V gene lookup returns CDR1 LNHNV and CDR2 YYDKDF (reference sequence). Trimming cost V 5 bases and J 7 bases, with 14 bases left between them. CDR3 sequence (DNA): TGTGCCACCAGCGAACGAGGGGGTGGCGGGGAGCTGTTTTTT. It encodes CATSERGGGGELFF.

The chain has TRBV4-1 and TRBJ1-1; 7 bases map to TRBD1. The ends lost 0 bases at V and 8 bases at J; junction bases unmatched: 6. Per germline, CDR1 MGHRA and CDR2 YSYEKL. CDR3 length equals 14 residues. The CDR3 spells CASSQEGTDSEAFF. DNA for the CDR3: TGCGCCAGCAGCCAAGAGGGGACAGACTCAGAAGCTTTCTTT.

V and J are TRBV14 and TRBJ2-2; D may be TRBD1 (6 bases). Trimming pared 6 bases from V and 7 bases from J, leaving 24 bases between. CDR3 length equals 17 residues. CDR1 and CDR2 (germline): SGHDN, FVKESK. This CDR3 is CASRTSAGSRGHGELFF. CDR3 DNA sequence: TGTGCCAGCAGGACCTCCGCAGGGTCCAGGGGTCACGGGGAGCTGTTTTTT.

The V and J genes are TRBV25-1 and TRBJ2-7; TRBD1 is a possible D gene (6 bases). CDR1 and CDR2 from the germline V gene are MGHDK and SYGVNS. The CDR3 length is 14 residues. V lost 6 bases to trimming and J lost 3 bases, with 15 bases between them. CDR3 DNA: TGTGCCAGCAGCCAACAGGGATTGGGCTACGAGCAGTACTTC. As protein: CASSQQGLGYEQYF.

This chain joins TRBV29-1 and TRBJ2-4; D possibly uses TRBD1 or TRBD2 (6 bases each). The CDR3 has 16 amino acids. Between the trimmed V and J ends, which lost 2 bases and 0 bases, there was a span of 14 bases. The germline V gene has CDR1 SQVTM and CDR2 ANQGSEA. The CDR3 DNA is TGCAGCGTTGAATTAGGAGGGACACTAGCCAAAAACATTCAGTACTTC. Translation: CSVELGGTLAKNIQYF.

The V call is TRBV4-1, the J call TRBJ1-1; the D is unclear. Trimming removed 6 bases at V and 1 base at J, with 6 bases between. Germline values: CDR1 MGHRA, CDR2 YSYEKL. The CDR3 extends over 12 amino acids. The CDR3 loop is CASRGSNTEAFF. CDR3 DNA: TGCGCCAGCAGGGGCTCGAACACTGAAGCTTTCTTT.

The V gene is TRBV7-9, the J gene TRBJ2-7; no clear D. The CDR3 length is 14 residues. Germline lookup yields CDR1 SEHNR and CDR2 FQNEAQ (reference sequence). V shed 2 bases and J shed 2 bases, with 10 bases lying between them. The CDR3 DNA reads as TGTGCCAGCAGCTTACCCGCACGGACCTACGAGCAGTACTTC. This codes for CASSLPARTYEQYF.

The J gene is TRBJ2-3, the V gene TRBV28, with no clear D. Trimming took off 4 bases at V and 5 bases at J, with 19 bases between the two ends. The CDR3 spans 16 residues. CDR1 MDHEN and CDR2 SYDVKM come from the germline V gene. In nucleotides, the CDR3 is TGTGCCAGCAGTTCGGACCTCGAGGCCATTCTAGATACGCAGTATTTT. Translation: CASSSDLEAILDTQYF.

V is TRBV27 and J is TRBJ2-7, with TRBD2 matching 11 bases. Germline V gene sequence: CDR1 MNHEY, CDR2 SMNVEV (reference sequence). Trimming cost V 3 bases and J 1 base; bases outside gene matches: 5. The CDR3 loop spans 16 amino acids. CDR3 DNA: TGTGCCAGCAGTTTTACTAGCGGGGGTCGATCCTACGAGCAGTACTTC. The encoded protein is CASSFTSGGRSYEQYF.